This T cell receptor beta chain emerged from a study of blood T cell repertoires in COVID-19. At the level of the study: Sources were T cells, B-cell-depleted T cells, or PBMCs; the material itself was cDNA or gDNA.

This table comes from immunoSEQ multiplex PCR, and its TCRdb copy is limited to in-frame clones, with some not included. The table lists a few hundred thousand clones, about 87% of them singletons. The germline V gene has CDR1 MRHNA and CDR2 SNTAGT. Trimming took off 3 bases at V and 1 base at J, with 12 bases between the two ends. This CDR3 comprises 16 residues. V is TRBV6-4 and J is TRBJ2-2; D perhaps matches TRBD2 (6 bases). This receptor was identified in a woman between 25 and 40 years old with COVID-19, enrolled during active disease. Sequenced material: peripheral blood. The CDR3 nucleotides are TGTGCCAGCAGTGAATGGGATAGCGGGAACACCGGGGAGCTGTTTTTT. This codes for CASSEWDSGNTGELFF.